The next 32 T cell receptor beta chains were all read from a single sample in a study of shared clonotypes between healthy human individuals. Method: immunoSEQ multiplex PCR; TCRdb's copy keeps in-frame clones and lacks some. Of some 2.1 million clones in the sample, roughly 94% were seen once. The sequencing sample was made of naive CD4+ T cells sorted from blood. The subset: CD45RA+ positively selected. These receptors all stem from a man younger than 35 in good health.

The V and J genes are TRBV10-3 and TRBJ2-2; D perhaps matches TRBD1 (6 bases). This CDR3 is built from 12 residues. V lost 5 bases and J 10 bases, leaving 11 bases between the germline ends. Germline V gene sequence: CDR1 ENHRY, CDR2 SYGVKD. CDR3 in amino acids: CAISRTVEELFF. CDR3 coding DNA: TGTGCCATCAGTAGGACAGTTGAGGAGCTGTTTTTT.

The chain combines TRBV27 with TRBJ1-2, with 7 bases fitting TRBD1. Germline assignment: CDR1 MNHEY and CDR2 SMNVEV (reference sequence). The CDR3 covers 15 residues. With 6 bases clipped from V and 0 bases from J, the junction kept 7 bases outside the gene matches. The CDR3 loop is CASRLKDRANYGYTF. The DNA for the CDR3 is TGTGCCAGCAGGCTCAAAGACAGGGCTAACTATGGCTACACCTTC.

V gene TRBV7-9 combines with J gene TRBJ1-1; D gene unclear. V was trimmed by 3 bases and J by 0 bases, leaving 11 bases between them. Germline V lookup: CDR1 SEHNR, CDR2 FQNEAQ (reference sequence). The CDR3 is made up of 15 amino acids. The CDR3 is CASSFLQTVNTEAFF. As DNA, the CDR3 is TGTGCCAGCAGCTTTCTTCAGACCGTGAACACTGAAGCTTTCTTT.

The CDR3 region is CASSFNREQETQYF. As DNA, the CDR3 is TGTGCCAGCAGCTTCAACAGAGAACAAGAGACCCAGTACTTC. The rearrangement joins TRBV11-2 to TRBJ2-5, with unresolved D. The CDR3 has 14 amino acids. Germline V gives CDR1 SGHAT, CDR2 FQNNGV. Trimming removed 3 bases at V and 2 bases at J, with 10 bases between.

J is TRBJ1-1 and V is TRBV12-5, with 7 bases that match TRBD1. The V segment lost 1 base and the J segment 5 bases; nucleotides outside the gene matches: 4. This CDR3 is 14 amino acids long. Germline V gene lookup returns CDR1 LGHNT and CDR2 FRNRAP. The CDR3 here is CASGLGGGETEAFF. In DNA, the CDR3 is TGTGCTAGTGGTTTGGGAGGGGGCGAGACTGAAGCTTTCTTT. Using reference TRBV12-5 and TRBJ1-1 for the parts outside the CDR3, the full variable domain is DARVTQTPRHKVTEMGQEVTMRCQPILGHNTVFWYRQTMMQGLELLAYFRNRAPLDDSGMPKDRFSAEMPDATLATLKIQPSEPRDSAVYFCASGLGGGETEAFFGQGTRLTVV.

This rearrangement joins TRBV19 to TRBJ1-4; tentative D call: TRBD1 (5 bases). This CDR3 comprises 14 residues. Germline V gene lookup returns CDR1 LNHDA and CDR2 SQIVND (reference sequence). Deletions cut 7 bases from V and 8 bases from J, with 17 bases between. The CDR3 loop is CASIGLGEREKLFF. The CDR3 DNA is TGTGCCAGTATCGGGTTGGGGGAACGAGAAAAACTGTTTTTT.

The CDR3 sequence is CASSPPGPHRSEQYF. The CDR3, as DNA: TGTGCCAGCAGTCCACCGGGACCCCATCGGAGCGAGCAGTACTTC. The chain combines TRBV28 with TRBJ2-7; tentatively, D is TRBD1 or TRBD2 (5 bases each). The V end lost 5 bases, the J end lost 6 bases, and 20 bases lay between the germline ends. The CDR3 has 15 amino acids. CDR1 is MDHEN, CDR2 SYDVKM, per germline.

The chain joins TRBV11-3 to TRBJ2-2; the match to TRBD1 covers 8 bases. V lost 3 bases to trimming and J lost 8 bases; unmatched junction nucleotides: 11. The CDR3 consists of 16 residues. From germline, CDR1 is SGHNT and CDR2 YENEEA. CDR3 nucleotides: TGTGCCAGCAGCTTCGGCAGGGGGCAATTAGGAGGGGAGCTGTTTTTT. Its protein product is CASSFGRGQLGGELFF. The full variable domain, completed using reference TRBV11-3 and TRBJ2-2, is EAGVVQSPRYKIIEKKQPVAFWCNPISGHNTLYWYLQNLGQGPELLIRYENEEAVDDSQLPKDRFSAERLKGVDSTLKIQPAELGDSAVYLCASSFGRGQLGGELFFGEGSRLTVL.

This sequence joins TRBV27 and TRBJ1-5, with 8 bases fitting TRBD1. This CDR3 spans 13 amino acids. CDR1 and CDR2 (germline): MNHEY, SMNVEV (reference sequence). V shed 4 bases and J 6 bases; nucleotides not matched to a gene: 2. The CDR3 region has the DNA TGTGCCAGCAGTTCAGGGGGCTTTCAGCCCCAGCATTTT. Translated, it gives CASSSGGFQPQHF.

The chain couples TRBV19 to TRBJ2-5; D is undetermined. V was cut by 5 bases and J by 2 bases, with 9 bases left in between. This CDR3 is 13 amino acids long. The V gene's germline CDR1 is LNHDA and CDR2 SQIVND (reference sequence). CDR3 sequence (DNA): TGTGCCAGTAGTGGGCGGTTACAAGAGACCCAGTACTTC. This gives the protein CASSGRLQETQYF.

The V gene is TRBV5-4, the J gene TRBJ2-1; unclear D gene. The germline V and J ends were trimmed by 5 bases and 4 bases, with 4 bases remaining between them. The CDR3 runs 11 residues. Looked up from germline, CDR1 is SGHNT and CDR2 is YYREEE (reference sequence). This chain's CDR3 is CASRGYNEQFF. The CDR3 coding sequence is TGTGCCAGCAGAGGGTACAATGAGCAGTTCTTC.

The V call is TRBV6-5, the J call TRBJ2-7; a possible D gene is TRBD2 (6 bases). Per germline, CDR1 MNHEY and CDR2 SVGAGI. V lost 5 bases, J lost 0 bases, and 11 bases lay in between. This CDR3 is 14 amino acids long. This CDR3 reads CASSAYGSSYEQYF. CDR3 coding DNA: TGTGCCAGCAGTGCCTACGGGAGCTCCTACGAGCAGTACTTC.

The gene calls are TRBV4-1 and TRBJ1-2; 11 bases map to TRBD1. Germline V gene sequence: CDR1 MGHRA, CDR2 YSYEKL. The CDR3 has 19 amino acids. The ends lost 3 bases at V and 3 bases at J; junction bases unmatched: 15. CDR3 protein: CASSQNDRDRGVFDYGYTF. The DNA for the CDR3 is TGCGCCAGCAGCCAGAATGACCGGGACAGGGGGGTCTTTGACTATGGCTACACCTTC.

V is TRBV28 and J is TRBJ1-5; D remains unclear. There are 17 residues in the CDR3. Germline V gene data show CDR1 as MDHEN and CDR2 as SYDVKM. The V end was cut by 3 bases, the J end by 2 bases, with 17 bases between. In DNA, the CDR3 is TGTGCCAGCAGTTTTAATGTCCGGGGTAGGGGCAATCAGCCCCAGCATTTT. This gives the protein CASSFNVRGRGNQPQHF.

CDR3 coding DNA: TGCGCCAGCAGCCAAATCGGTAGCGGGAGAATAAGTGATACGCAGTATTTT. It yields the protein CASSQIGSGRISDTQYF. The gene calls are TRBV4-3 and TRBJ2-3; 9 bases agree with TRBD2. Germline V CDR1 and CDR2: LGHNA, YSLEER. The CDR3 contains 17 residues. With V trimmed by 2 bases and J by 6 bases, 12 bases remained unmatched.

The table lists this clone with a count of one. This chain uses TRBV25-1 with TRBJ1-1, with D perhaps matching TRBD1 (5 bases). Germline-derived CDR1 and CDR2 are MGHDK and SYGVNS. The CDR3 runs to 14 residues. Trimming stripped 8 bases from V and 4 bases from J, with 17 bases between. The CDR3 DNA reads TGTGCCAGCGGGGCCAGCGGGGTTACCACTGAAGCTTTCTTT. It is translated as CASGASGVTTEAFF.

The chain employs TRBV2 and TRBJ2-7; 7 positions match TRBD2. Germline-derived CDR1 and CDR2 are SNHLY and FYNNEI. The J segment lost 5 bases and the V segment lost 8 bases, leaving 15 bases of the junction unmatched. There are 15 residues in the CDR3. The CDR3 region is CASVAGASPRDEQYF. The CDR3 region has the DNA TGTGCCAGCGTCGCGGGAGCTTCTCCTCGGGACGAGCAGTACTTC.

V usage is TRBV18 and J usage is TRBJ2-7; 10 nucleotides line up with TRBD2. This CDR3 is built from 16 residues. Germline CDR1 and CDR2: KGHSH and LQKENI. V lost 5 bases to trimming and J lost 0 bases; unmatched junction nucleotides: 7. The DNA for the CDR3 is TGTGCCAGCTCAGCTTATAGCGGGGGGAGCTCCTACGAGCAGTACTTC. This sequence encodes CASSAYSGGSSYEQYF.

V usage is TRBV5-1 and J usage is TRBJ1-4; no clear D gene. The CDR3 has 16 amino acids. The V gene lost 0 bases and the J gene lost 7 bases, with 16 bases spanning the gap. CDR1 and CDR2 from the germline V gene are SGHRS and YFSETQ. The CDR3 nucleotides read TGCGCCAGCAGCTTGGTAGAAGGCCCTCCGGGTGAAAAACTGTTTTTT. Translating it yields CASSLVEGPPGEKLFF.

This sequence joins TRBV7-9 and TRBJ1-2, with no clear D. With 3 bases removed from V and 6 bases from J, the gap between germline ends came to 14 bases. CDR1 is SEHNR and CDR2 is FQNEAQ in the germline V gene (reference sequence). CDR3 length equals 14 residues. CDR3 bases: TGTGCCAGCAGCTTGAGTGGGTTAACCCATGGCTACACCTTC. Protein: CASSLSGLTHGYTF.

This chain joins TRBV5-4 and TRBJ1-6; TRBD1 matches at 7 bases. The CDR3 is 15 amino acids. CDR1 is SGHNT and CDR2 is YYREEE in the germline V gene (reference sequence). V was clipped by 4 bases and J by 4 bases; unmatched bases: 5. DNA for the CDR3: TGTGCCAGCAGCCTGGAACAGGGGTATAATTCACCCCTCCACTTT. Its translation: CASSLEQGYNSPLHF.

This clone came up once. The genes are TRBV2 and TRBJ2-7; 8 nucleotides agree with TRBD1. Germline trimming cut 6 bases from V and 8 bases from J; bases unmatched to any gene: 12. The CDR3 covers 14 residues. Germline CDR1 and CDR2: SNHLY and FYNNEI. CDR3 region: CASRVEDRDLQQYF. CDR3 nucleotides: TGTGCCAGCAGGGTTGAGGACAGGGACTTGCAGCAGTACTTC.

The chain links TRBV5-1 to TRBJ1-4, with 7 bases aligning to TRBD1. This CDR3 is built from 16 residues. Trimming at V came to 0 bases and at J to 7 bases, leaving 9 bases not matched to a gene. The V gene's germline CDR1 is SGHRS and CDR2 YFSETQ. CDR3 sequence reads: CASSLAGTAVGEKLFF. In DNA form, the CDR3 reads TGCGCCAGCAGCTTGGCTGGGACAGCGGTCGGTGAAAAACTGTTTTTT.

This clone has just one count. The V gene is TRBV9, the J gene TRBJ2-3; D is undetermined. Per the germline V gene, CDR1 is SGDLS and CDR2 is YYNGEE. The CDR3 has 14 residues. With 0 bases removed from V and 6 bases from J, the gap between germline ends came to 11 bases. DNA for the CDR3: TGTGCCAGCAGCGTAGTTAGCATGGGGGATACGCAGTATTTT. It specifies CASSVVSMGDTQYF.

The genes are TRBV2 and TRBJ2-5, with a tentative D call TRBD1 (6 bases). Trimming took off 6 bases at V and 0 bases at J, with 11 bases between the two ends. The CDR3 runs 14 residues. Germline V gene data show CDR1 as SNHLY and CDR2 as FYNNEI. CDR3 sequence: CASRIDRNQETQYF. CDR3 coding DNA: TGTGCCAGCAGAATCGACAGGAACCAAGAGACCCAGTACTTC. The variable domain in full, completed from reference TRBV2 and TRBJ2-5, reads EPEVTQTPSHQVTQMGQEVILRCVPISNHLYFYWYRQILGQKVEFLVSFYNNEISEKSEIFDDQFSVERPDGSNFTLKIRSTKLEDSAMYFCASRIDRNQETQYFGPGTRLLVL.

This chain links TRBV7-9 with TRBJ1-6, with 12 bases aligning to TRBD1. J was trimmed by 11 bases and V by 4 bases; bases with no gene match: 6. This CDR3 has 15 amino acids. In germline, CDR1 is SEHNR, CDR2 FQNEAQ (reference sequence). In DNA form, the CDR3 reads TGTGCCAGCAGCTCCGGGACAGGGGGCTTTCCACCCCTCCACTTT. Amino acid sequence: CASSSGTGGFPPLHF.

Here the CDR3 reads CASSAGGPQGYTQYF. CDR3 bases: TGTGCCAGCAGCGCTGGCGGACCGCAGGGGTATACGCAGTATTTT. The genes are TRBV5-4 and TRBJ2-3; perhaps TRBD1 as D (6 bases). Between the trimmed V and J ends, which lost 4 bases and 7 bases, there was a span of 19 bases. Germline CDR1 SGHNT, CDR2 YYREEE (reference sequence). The CDR3 contains 15 residues.

The chain recombines TRBV10-3 with TRBJ1-2; no definite D call. The CDR3 has 13 amino acids. Trimming pared 0 bases from V and 8 bases from J, leaving 10 bases between. Germline V CDR1 and CDR2: ENHRY, SYGVKD. CDR3 residues: CAISESGFVGYTF. The CDR3 region has the DNA TGTGCCATCAGTGAGTCAGGTTTCGTAGGCTACACCTTC.

The J gene is TRBJ2-1, the V gene TRBV7-2; D may be TRBD1 or TRBD2 (5 bases each). CDR1 SGHTA and CDR2 FQGNSA come from the germline V gene. V lost 0 bases and J lost 0, with 15 bases in between. The CDR3 loop spans 18 amino acids. CDR3 amino acids: CASSLATGAGSSYNEQFF. In DNA form, the CDR3 reads TGTGCCAGCAGCTTAGCGACCGGTGCAGGGAGCTCCTACAATGAGCAGTTCTTC.

The chain combines TRBV6-6 with TRBJ2-7; D possibly corresponds to TRBD1 (5 bases). There are 16 residues in the CDR3. Between the trimmed V and J ends, which lost 1 base and 2 bases, there was a span of 15 bases. In germline, CDR1 is MNHNY, CDR2 SVGAGI (reference sequence). In DNA form, the CDR3 reads TGTGCCAGCAGTTACTTAGGGCCACAGGCGGCCTACGAGCAGTACTTC. Its protein is CASSYLGPQAAYEQYF.

The chain joins TRBV6-1 to TRBJ2-1; 13 bases are shared with TRBD2. CDR3 length: 15 residues. Trimming cost V 9 bases and J 0 bases; bases outside gene matches: 2. Germline lookup yields CDR1 MNHNS and CDR2 SASEGT. The CDR3 region is CASRTSGGSYNEQFF. CDR3 coding DNA: TGTGCCAGTCGGACTAGCGGGGGCTCCTACAATGAGCAGTTCTTC.

The CDR3 sequence is CASSLQGVHSGNTIYF. The CDR3 region has the DNA TGTGCCAGCAGTCTACAGGGGGTCCACTCTGGAAACACCATATATTTT. The chain uses TRBV7-9 and TRBJ1-3; TRBD1 aligns across 8 bases. This CDR3 region has 16 residues. Germline V gene lookup returns CDR1 SEHNR and CDR2 FQNEAQ (reference sequence). The trim removed 6 bases at V and 0 bases at J, leaving 7 bases unmatched.